This TCR beta chain was recovered during a study of blood T cell repertoires in COVID-19. At the level of the study: From the United States, Italy and Spain came samples of acute and convalescent COVID-19. T cells, B-cell-depleted T cells, or PBMCs supplied cDNA or gDNA.

CDR3 size: 14 residues. Trimming pared 7 bases from V and 9 bases from J, leaving 19 bases between. Germline assignment: CDR1 KGHSY and CDR2 FQNENV. Authors' data handling: Counts of nucleated cells, estimated from reference gene primer amplification, were obtained. Sequenced by immunoSEQ multiplex PCR; TCRdb stores in-frame clones only, minus some. That table is the source of V, J and clone size, and D and trimming were worked out from the DNA. The data show about 170,000 clones, 75% to 90% seen once. This clone was detected once. The chain has TRBV16 and TRBJ1-5, with TRBD1 as a possible D gene (5 bases). This clonotype was sampled from a human donor with acute or convalescent COVID-19. The donor label of this sample is uncertain. Material for sequencing was peripheral blood. The CDR3 DNA is TGTGCCAGCACCTCCGGGGGTCCTCTGGCGCCCCAGCATTTT. It is translated as CASTSGGPLAPQHF.